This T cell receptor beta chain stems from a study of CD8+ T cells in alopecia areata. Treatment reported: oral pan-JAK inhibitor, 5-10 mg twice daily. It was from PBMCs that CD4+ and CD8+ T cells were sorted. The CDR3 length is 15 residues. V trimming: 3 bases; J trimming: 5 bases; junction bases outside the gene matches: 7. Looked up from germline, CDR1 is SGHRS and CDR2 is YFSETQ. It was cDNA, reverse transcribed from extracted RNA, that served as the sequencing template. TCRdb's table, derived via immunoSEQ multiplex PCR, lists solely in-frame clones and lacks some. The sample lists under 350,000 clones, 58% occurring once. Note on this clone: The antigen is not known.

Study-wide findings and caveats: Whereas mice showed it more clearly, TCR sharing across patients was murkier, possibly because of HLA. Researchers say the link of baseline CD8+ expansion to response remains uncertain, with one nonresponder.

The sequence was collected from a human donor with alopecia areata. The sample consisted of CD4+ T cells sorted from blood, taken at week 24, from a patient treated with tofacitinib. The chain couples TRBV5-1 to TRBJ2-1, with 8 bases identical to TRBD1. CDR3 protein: CASSSTQGANNEQFF. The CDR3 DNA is TGCGCCAGCAGCTCGACTCAGGGGGCCAACAATGAGCAGTTCTTC.